These T cell receptor beta chains were read from a single sample in a study of T cells in Graves' hyperthyroidism and ophthalmopathy. MiXCR, run by TCRdb on the multiplex PCR reads, gives a single entry per CDR3 protein. The repertoire has around 350,000 distinct CDR3 sequences, approximately 14% of them found once; the top ten carry around 20%. Sequencing was carried out using blood. Source of these receptors: a woman younger than 45 with Graves' ophthalmopathy. CDR3s include the opening cysteine and the closing phenylalanine or tryptophan. The order of the fields is CDR3 protein, CDR3 DNA, D gene, V gene, clone size, J gene. D genes are given only for firm matches. Clone size is given for some rows only: seen once, a few or many times, or a class if the clone is expanded.

CASSLGREGYNEQFF,TGTGCCAGCAGCTTAGGCAGGGAAGGATACAATGAGCAGTTCTTC,NA,TRBV7-2,many,TRBJ2-1
CASAPNSLSSYNEQFF,TGTGCCAGCGCCCCTAACTCACTGAGCTCCTACAATGAGCAGTTCTTC,NA,TRBV6-1,many,TRBJ2-1
CASSLKQGVYREQFF,TGTGCCAGCAGCTTGAAACAGGGGGTGTACCGTGAGCAGTTCTTC,TRBD1,TRBV5-6,many,TRBJ2-1
CASSLYDPLLGAGVNTEAFF,TGTGCCAGCAGCCTCTACGACCCCCTCCTAGGGGCTGGAGTGAACACTGAAGCTTTCTTT,NA,TRBV13,many,TRBJ1-1
CASSSFPGPFEAFF,TGTGCCAGCAGTTCTTTCCCCGGGCCATTTGAAGCTTTCTTT,NA,TRBV12-3/TRBV12-4,many,TRBJ1-1
CASSGVGNTIYF,TGTGCCAGCAGCGGCGTCGGAAACACCATATATTTT,NA,TRBV5-4,NA,TRBJ1-3
CAWSHGLYEQYF,TGTGCCTGGAGTCACGGGCTCTACGAGCAGTACTTC,NA,TRBV30,many,TRBJ2-7
CASSRRTGTGGTEAFF,TGTGCCAGCAGTAGGAGAACCGGGACAGGGGGCACTGAAGCTTTCTTT,TRBD1,TRBV6-1,many,TRBJ1-1
CASSSPRGVADTQYF,TGCGCCAGCAGCTCCCCTAGGGGGGTGGCAGATACGCAGTATTTT,NA,TRBV5-1,many,TRBJ2-3
CAISESWGSGNTIYF,TGTGCCATCAGTGAGTCGTGGGGGAGTGGAAACACCATATATTTT,NA,TRBV10-3,NA,TRBJ1-3
CASSLAIAVDTQYF,TGTGCCAGCAGCTTAGCGATAGCCGTGGATACGCAGTATTTT,NA,TRBV7-9,many,TRBJ2-3
CAWSRDSYEQYF,TGTGCCTGGAGCCGGGACAGCTACGAGCAGTACTTC,TRBD1,TRBV30,many,TRBJ2-7
CATSEGIPGLAGGRHEQFF,TGTGCCACCAGTGAGGGGATACCGGGACTAGCGGGGGGGAGGCATGAGCAGTTCTTC,TRBD2,TRBV24-1,many,TRBJ2-1
CATQRGSGEQFF,TGTGCCACCCAGCGAGGGAGTGGCGAGCAGTTCTTC,NA,TRBV11-2,NA,TRBJ2-1
CASSFPGVGYGYTF,TGTGCCAGCAGCTTCCCAGGGGTTGGCTATGGCTACACCTTC,NA,TRBV5-8,NA,TRBJ1-2
CASSLRQGYRTGELFF,TGTGCCAGCAGCTTAAGACAGGGGTATCGCACCGGGGAGCTGTTTTTT,TRBD1,TRBV11-1,many,TRBJ2-2
CASSSIRDRGNTEAFF,TGTGCCAGCAGCTCTATCCGGGACAGGGGGAACACTGAAGCTTTCTTT,TRBD1,TRBV13,many,TRBJ1-1
CANSQRGEQYF,TGTGCCAACAGCCAAAGGGGAGAGCAGTACTTC,NA,TRBV3-1,many,TRBJ2-7
CASSFPDEQYF,TGTGCCAGCAGTTTTCCAGACGAGCAGTACTTC,NA,TRBV28,many,TRBJ2-7
CSVETSGGPTYNEQFF,TGCAGCGTCGAAACTAGCGGGGGACCCACCTACAATGAGCAGTTCTTC,TRBD2,TRBV29-1,NA,TRBJ2-1
CSARDGTGVSAEAFF,TGCAGTGCTAGAGATGGGACAGGGGTTTCCGCTGAAGCTTTCTTT,TRBD1,TRBV20-1,NA,TRBJ1-1
CASSLFAELPNTEAFF,TGTGCCAGCAGTTTATTCGCCGAACTCCCGAACACTGAAGCTTTCTTT,NA,TRBV28,many,TRBJ1-1
CASTTRTGGRNTQYF,TGTGCCAGCACTACGAGGACAGGAGGCAGGAATACGCAGTATTTT,TRBD1,TRBV2,many,TRBJ2-3
CSASQGRVSPLHF,TGCAGTGCGTCCCAGGGCAGGGTTTCACCCCTCCACTTT,NA,TRBV20-1,few,TRBJ1-6
CSTIGGANNEQFF,TGCAGTACAATAGGGGGGGCGAACAATGAGCAGTTCTTC,NA,TRBV20-1,many,TRBJ2-1
CSARDSIDTEAFF,TGCAGTGCTAGGGACTCCATCGACACTGAAGCTTTCTTT,NA,TRBV20-1,NA,TRBJ1-1
CASSPGPGRYFGYTF,TGTGCCAGCTCCCCGGGCCCGGGCCGGTATTTTGGCTACACCTTC,NA,TRBV18,many,TRBJ1-2
CSARVQLQGYSNQPQHF,TGCAGTGCTAGAGTCCAATTACAGGGGTATAGCAATCAGCCCCAGCATTTT,TRBD1,TRBV20-1,many,TRBJ1-5
CASSRRQDTEAFF,TGTGCCAGCAGCCGACGACAGGACACTGAAGCTTTCTTT,NA,TRBV3-1,many,TRBJ1-1
CAWRTGLNTEAFF,TGTGCCTGGCGAACAGGGTTGAACACTGAAGCTTTCTTT,NA,TRBV30,NA,TRBJ1-1
CASSVLTGHSNQPQHF,TGTGCCAGCAGTGTTTTGACAGGACATAGCAATCAGCCCCAGCATTTT,NA,TRBV2,many,TRBJ1-5
CASSYSLSTRDTQYF,TGTGCCAGCAGTTACTCGCTCTCCACGAGAGATACGCAGTATTTT,NA,TRBV6-6,many,TRBJ2-3
CASSYGDRSYEQYF,TGTGCCAGCAGTTACGGCGACAGGTCCTACGAGCAGTACTTC,NA,TRBV6-5,few,TRBJ2-7
CSVGDLGTEAFF,TGCAGTGTTGGGGATTTAGGCACTGAAGCTTTCTTT,NA,TRBV20-1,many,TRBJ1-1
CASSPRQGRTYEQYF,TGTGCCAGCAGCCCCAGACAGGGACGTACCTACGAGCAGTACTTC,TRBD1,TRBV7-2,many,TRBJ2-7
CASSPLVLDGKETQYF,TGTGCCAGCTCACCCCTAGTCCTTGACGGAAAAGAGACCCAGTACTTC,NA,TRBV18,many,TRBJ2-5
CAAGGGVVYGYTF,TGTGCCGCGGGAGGGGGTGTCGTCTATGGCTACACCTTC,NA,TRBV6-1,many,TRBJ1-2
CSVGAGANTQYF,TGCAGCGTTGGGGCGGGGGCGAATACGCAGTATTTT,NA,TRBV29-1,many,TRBJ2-3
CASSYQGGYGTQYF,TGTGCCAGCAGTTATCAAGGGGGGTATGGGACCCAGTACTTC,NA,TRBV6-1,NA,TRBJ2-5
CASSYPGLRGNIQYF,TGTGCCAGCAGTTACCCCGGCTTAAGGGGGAACATTCAGTACTTC,NA,TRBV12-3/TRBV12-4,many,TRBJ2-4
CASSPTAFSTDTQYF,TGTGCCAGCAGCCCCACTGCTTTTTCCACAGATACGCAGTATTTT,NA,TRBV7-3,NA,TRBJ2-3
CAIQAGYQETQYF,TGTGCCATCCAAGCGGGGTACCAAGAGACCCAGTACTTC,TRBD2,TRBV10-3,many,TRBJ2-5
CASSAGSMNTEAFF,TGTGCCAGTAGCGCTGGATCGATGAACACTGAAGCTTTCTTT,NA,TRBV19,few,TRBJ1-1